A selection of T cell receptor beta chains follows, all from one sample in a study of blood T cell repertoires in COVID-19. Produced via immunoSEQ multiplex PCR; TCRdb's table is partial and in-frame only. The sample shows under 250,000 clones, roughly four fifths of them seen only once. Source material: peripheral blood. All receptors derive from a man aged 45-65 years with active or convalescent COVID-19. Both conserved end residues are part of each CDR3. A D gene is named only where the DNA matches it firmly. Rows may omit the clone size; those that give it use once, few, many or a size class.

TRBV5-1,NA,NA,TRBJ2-7,TGCGCCAGCAGCTTTGAAAGACGGAGACTGACGGACGAGCAGTACTTC,CASSFERRRLTDEQYF
TRBV2,NA,NA,TRBJ1-5,TGTGCCAGCAGTGATTTGGGGATCAGGGGCGGCAATCAGCCCCAGCATTTT,CASSDLGIRGGNQPQHF
TRBV6-5,NA,NA,TRBJ1-2,TGTGCCAGCAGTTACTCGGGGGACACCACTAACTATGGCTACACCTTC,CASSYSGDTTNYGYTF
TRBV4-1,NA,NA,TRBJ1-1,TGCGCCAGCAGCCAAGAGGAAATGAGGGACACTGAAGCTTTCTTT,CASSQEEMRDTEAFF
TRBV6-5,once,TRBD1,TRBJ1-5,TGTGCCAGCAGTTCTGGACAGGGAGTTAGGCCCCAGCATTTT,CASSSGQGVRPQHF
TRBV6-5,NA,NA,TRBJ1-1,TGTGCCAGCAGTTTGGGGGATCCGGGGCGGGGAACTGAAGCTTTCTTT,CASSLGDPGRGTEAFF
TRBV11-3,NA,NA,TRBJ2-1,TGTGCCAGCAGCGGAGGGATGGGAGACGGCAATGAGCAGTTCTTC,CASSGGMGDGNEQFF
TRBV7-2,NA,TRBD2,TRBJ2-1,TGTGCCAGCAGCTTAGTCCGGACTAGCGGGGGGGCAGGGAAGCAGTTCTTC,CASSLVRTSGGAGKQFF
TRBV9,NA,TRBD1,TRBJ1-5,TGTGCCAGCAGCGTAGGGGGACAGGGGTATCAGCCCCAGCATTTT,CASSVGGQGYQPQHF
TRBV11-2,NA,NA,TRBJ2-3,TGTGCCAGCAGCTTGTTTTGGCAGGACATAGATACGCAGTATTTT,CASSLFWQDIDTQYF
TRBV4-3,NA,NA,TRBJ2-7,TGCGCCAGCAGCCAAGAGTTAGGGGTTGAGCAGTACTTC,CASSQELGVEQYF
TRBV6-5,NA,TRBD1,TRBJ1-2,TGTGCCACCTCGGACAGGTTGGATGGCTATGGCTACACCTTC,CATSDRLDGYGYTF
TRBV15,NA,TRBD1,TRBJ1-5,TGTGCCACCAGCAGACCCGACAGGGGTCAGCCCCAGCATTTT,CATSRPDRGQPQHF
TRBV5-4,NA,NA,TRBJ2-5,TGTGCCAGCAGCTTGGCGGGCAGGGTGGAAGGGGAGACCCAGTACTTC,CASSLAGRVEGETQYF
TRBV9,NA,TRBD1,TRBJ1-6,TGTGCCAGCAGCGTCGACAGGGGGCGTTCACCCCTCCACTTT,CASSVDRGRSPLHF
TRBV6-5,few,TRBD1,TRBJ2-7,TGTGCCAGCTCCGGGACAGGGGGCACCGAGCAGTACTTC,CASSGTGGTEQYF
TRBV4-1,NA,TRBD1,TRBJ1-2,TGCGCCAGCAGCCACGGGACAGGGGACTATGGCTACACCTTC,CASSHGTGDYGYTF
TRBV2,NA,NA,TRBJ1-1,TGTGCCAGCAGTTGGGGGCCAGGATCTGAAGCTTTCTTT,CASSWGPGSEAFF
TRBV7-9,NA,TRBD1,TRBJ1-3,TGTGCCAGCAGCCCTCCCCAGGGGGGCGTTGGTTCTGGAAACACCATATATTTT,CASSPPQGGVGSGNTIYF
TRBV2,NA,TRBD1,TRBJ2-2,TGTGCCAGCAGGCTAGGGACAGCGAACACCGGGGAGCTGTTTTTT,CASRLGTANTGELFF
TRBV18,NA,TRBD1,TRBJ2-7,TGTGCCAGCTCACTCACAGGGGGCAACGAGCAGTACTTC,CASSLTGGNEQYF
TRBV7-6,NA,TRBD2,TRBJ2-3,TGTGCCAGCAGCCGAGCCGGGACTAGTATACGTGCAGATACGCAGTATTTT,CASSRAGTSIRADTQYF
TRBV4-2,NA,NA,TRBJ2-2,TGTGCCAGCAGCCAAGCCGGCAGTCGAGGCGGGGAGCTGTTTTTT,CASSQAGSRGGELFF
TRBV20-1,few,NA,TRBJ1-5,TGCAGTGCTAGTGAGCGACAAACCTATAGCAATCAGCCCCAGCATTTT,CSASERQTYSNQPQHF
TRBV5-8,NA,TRBD1,TRBJ2-1,TGTGCCAGCGAGGACAGGGGGCTCAAAGATGAGCAGTTCTTC,CASEDRGLKDEQFF
TRBV6-6,NA,TRBD2,TRBJ2-3,TGTGCCAGCAGTTACGTGGGCGGGGGGCCATCCGATACGCAGTATTTT,CASSYVGGGPSDTQYF
TRBV4-1,NA,NA,TRBJ1-2,TGCGCCAGCAGCCCATCCGGTGACTATGGCTACACCTTC,CASSPSGDYGYTF